The 20 T cell receptor beta chains below all came from one sample that was sequenced in a study of OX40 agonist ivuxolimab in advanced cancers. Assay used: immunoSEQ multiplex PCR; TCRdb lists only in-frame clones, some missing. The sample consists of some 19,000 clones, roughly 78% of them appearing once. Sample: CD4+ or CD8+ T cells sorted from blood, taken in a trial of the OX40 agonist ivuxolimab. The receptor set was obtained from an adult with an advanced solid tumor such as melanoma, head and neck, liver or kidney cancer.

The rearrangement uses TRBV5-6 and TRBJ2-7; the match to TRBD2 covers 10 bases. Germline loops: CDR1 SGHDT, CDR2 YYEEEE. V lost 2 bases and J lost 2; bases outside the gene matches: 7. This CDR3 has 16 amino acids. The DNA for the CDR3 is TGTGCCAGCAGCTTAGGTAGCGGGAGGATGACCTACGAGCAGTACTTC. Protein product: CASSLGSGRMTYEQYF.

The V call is TRBV7-2, the J call TRBJ1-5; D perhaps matches TRBD1 (5 bases). Trimming pared 2 bases from V and 6 bases from J, leaving 14 bases between. CDR3 size: 15 residues. Germline values: CDR1 SGHTA, CDR2 FQGNSA. This CDR3 is CASSLRGIGAQPQHF. The DNA for the CDR3 is TGTGCCAGCAGCTTACGGGGGATTGGGGCTCAGCCCCAGCATTTT. The full variable domain, completed using reference TRBV7-2 and TRBJ1-5, is GAGVSQSPSNKVTEKGKDVELRCDPISGHTALYWYRQSLGQGLEFLIYFQGNSAPDKSGLPSDRFSAERTGGSVSTLTIQRTQQEDSAVYLCASSLRGIGAQPQHFGDGTRLSIL.

This chain links TRBV5-6 with TRBJ2-2; D gene unclear. V was shortened by 2 bases and J by 0 bases, with 11 bases between the two germline ends. From germline, CDR1 is SGHDT and CDR2 YYEEEE. This CDR3 has 16 residues. The CDR3 spells CASSLDANANTGELFF. The CDR3 DNA sequence: TGTGCCAGCAGCTTAGACGCCAACGCGAACACCGGGGAGCTGTTTTTT.

V usage is TRBV27 and J usage is TRBJ1-1; possibly TRBD1 for D (6 bases). There are 15 residues in the CDR3. V lost 7 bases to trimming and J lost 4 bases, with 19 bases between them. From germline, CDR1 is MNHEY and CDR2 SMNVEV (reference sequence). The CDR3 here is CASTSTGQWGTEAFF. The CDR3, as DNA: TGTGCCAGCACCTCTACAGGACAGTGGGGCACTGAAGCTTTCTTT.

A single count supports this clone. V is TRBV7-2 and J is TRBJ2-1, with 7 nucleotides matching TRBD2. V lost 8 bases to trimming and J lost 5 bases; unmatched junction nucleotides: 15. The V gene's germline CDR1 is SGHTA and CDR2 FQGNSA. This CDR3 has 16 amino acids. In DNA, the CDR3 is TGTGCCAGCCGTTCCCCCCTCGCGGGAGCCCACAATGAGCAGTTCTTC. Its protein is CASRSPLAGAHNEQFF.

The V call is TRBV28, the J call TRBJ1-1; a possible D gene is TRBD1 (5 bases). The germline gives CDR1 MDHEN, CDR2 SYDVKM. V was shortened by 2 bases and J by 1 base, with 8 bases between the two germline ends. The CDR3 is 14 residues long. The CDR3 nucleotides read TGTGCCAGCAGTTTAGTGGGGGGGAACACTGAAGCTTTCTTT. It specifies CASSLVGGNTEAFF.

V is TRBV6-6 and J is TRBJ2-3; 14 bases match TRBD2. The length of the CDR3 is 15 residues. Germline assignment: CDR1 MNHNY and CDR2 SVGAGI (reference sequence). V was clipped by 4 bases and J by 8 bases; unmatched bases: 5. The CDR3 nucleotides are TGTGCCAGCAGTTCCGGGACTAGCGGGAGAGGTACGCAGTATTTT. This encodes CASSSGTSGRGTQYF.

The chain couples TRBV19 to TRBJ2-7, with 8 nucleotides matching TRBD1. Unmatched junction bases numbered 12, after V lost 4 bases and J lost 7 bases. Germline V gene data show CDR1 as LNHDA and CDR2 as SQIVND (reference sequence). This CDR3 is built from 15 residues. The chain's CDR3 is CASSRMTGVDVEQYF. The CDR3 nucleotides are TGTGCCAGTAGTAGGATGACAGGGGTTGACGTTGAGCAGTACTTC.

The count of this clone is one. The chain recombines TRBV10-3 with TRBJ2-7; D gene unclear. The CDR3 sequence is 13 residues long. Germline lookup yields CDR1 ENHRY and CDR2 SYGVKD. V shed 2 bases and J shed 1 base, with 6 bases lying between them. CDR3 sequence: CAISELQSYEQYF. The CDR3 DNA reads TGTGCCATCAGTGAGCTACAGTCCTACGAGCAGTACTTC.

This rearrangement joins TRBV7-7 to TRBJ2-5, with D possibly being TRBD1 or TRBD2 (6 bases each). Looked up from germline, CDR1 is SSHAT and CDR2 is FNYEAQ (reference sequence). The germline V and J ends were trimmed by 2 bases and 2 bases, with 18 bases remaining between them. The CDR3 is made up of 17 amino acids. CDR3 nucleotide sequence: TGTGCCAGCAGCTTATTCGGCGTAGGGGGGATGCAAGAGACCCAGTACTTC. Translation gives CASSLFGVGGMQETQYF.

Turning to this clone: Germline is not matched at one junction end, which may reflect a read error. This chain uses TRBV7-9 with TRBJ2-5; D remains unclear. In germline, CDR1 is SEHNR, CDR2 FQNEAQ (reference sequence). The CDR3 is 12 amino acids. The CDR3, as DNA: TGTGCCAGCAGCTTAGCCCGGGCCGTAGGTGACTTC. Translating gives CASSLARAVGDF. Full variable domain (missing parts from reference TRBV7-9 and TRBJ2-5): DTGVSQNPRHKITKRGQNVTFRCDPISEHNRLYWYRQTLGQGPEFLTYFQNEAQLEKSRLLSDRFSAERPKGSFSTLEIQRTEQGDSAMYLCASSLARAVGDFGPGTRLLVL.

The chain carries TRBV6-1 and TRBJ1-5; the D gene is possibly TRBD1 (5 bases). Trimming took off 1 base at V and 4 bases at J, with 11 bases between the two ends. The CDR3 is made up of 15 amino acids. Per germline, CDR1 MNHNS and CDR2 SASEGT. CDR3 in DNA: TGTGCCAGCAGTGAAGGGGGGGGTGCAAATCAGCCCCAGCATTTT. Its protein is CASSEGGGANQPQHF.

This chain links TRBV13 with TRBJ1-6, with TRBD1 matching 9 bases. J gave up 6 bases and V 4 bases, and 7 bases lay outside the gene matches. Germline CDR1 and CDR2: PRHDT and FYEKMQ (reference sequence). The CDR3 contains 16 residues. DNA of the CDR3: TGTGCCAGCAGCTGGGGACAGGGAGTCTCTAATTCACCCCTCCACTTT. This sequence encodes CASSWGQGVSNSPLHF.

This chain connects TRBV7-6 to TRBJ2-1; D ambiguous. Germline lookup yields CDR1 SGHVS and CDR2 FNYEAQ. Trimming left V 5 bases short and J 7 bases short, with 21 bases between. The CDR3 has 16 residues. The CDR3 DNA follows: TGTGCCAGCAGCCCCACCCCGACAAGAGGTGGGAATGAGCAGTTCTTC. It codes for CASSPTPTRGGNEQFF.

V gene TRBV5-1 combines with J gene TRBJ2-7; D not resolved. V gave up 0 bases and J gave up 10 bases, with 11 bases separating them. CDR1 is SGHRS and CDR2 is YFSETQ in the germline V gene. This CDR3 contains 12 residues. The CDR3 DNA is TGCGCCAGCAGCTTGGATGAGTCGTTTCAGTACTTC. This translates into CASSLDESFQYF.

This clone showed up just a few times. J is TRBJ2-7 and V is TRBV4-1; no definite D call. The ends were cut back, 0 bases at V and 2 bases at J, with 5 bases in the middle. Germline lookup yields CDR1 MGHRA and CDR2 YSYEKL. This CDR3 is 13 amino acids long. Here the CDR3 reads CASSQEGTYEQYF. CDR3 nucleotides: TGCGCCAGCAGCCAAGAGGGCACCTACGAGCAGTACTTC.

V is TRBV6-4 and J is TRBJ2-5, with TRBD2 identical over 7 bases. V shed 10 bases, J shed 2 bases, and the junction held 10 bases outside the gene matches. This CDR3 spans 14 amino acids. Germline V gives CDR1 MRHNA, CDR2 SNTAGT. CDR3 amino acids: CATRAGFTQETQYF. The CDR3 DNA follows: TGTGCCACCCGAGCGGGGTTCACTCAAGAGACCCAGTACTTC.

The V and J genes are TRBV5-6 and TRBJ2-5; a weak D match, TRBD2 (6 bases). V shed 4 bases and J shed 5 bases, with 24 bases lying between them. Germline lookup yields CDR1 SGHDT and CDR2 YYEEEE. This CDR3 contains 17 residues. The CDR3 nucleotides read TGTGCCAGCAGCGTCGGACTATCCCCTTTTTATGGGGAGACCCAGTACTTC. This gives the protein CASSVGLSPFYGETQYF.

The chain has TRBV28 and TRBJ2-1; 12 bases match TRBD2. The CDR3 contains 17 residues. V lost 8 bases to trimming and J lost 0 bases; unmatched junction nucleotides: 8. The germline V gene has CDR1 MDHEN and CDR2 SYDVKM. In nucleotides, the CDR3 is TGTGCCAGCGGACTAGCGGGATCCTTTAGCTCCTACAATGAGCAGTTCTTC. As protein: CASGLAGSFSSYNEQFF.

This clone showed up just a few times. The genes are TRBV19 and TRBJ2-5; no firm D call. V was cut by 3 bases and J by 5 bases, with 10 bases left in between. CDR3 length: 13 residues. Germline CDR1 reads LNHDA; CDR2 reads SQIVND (reference sequence). The CDR3 loop reads CASSMGNGETQYF. In nucleotides, the CDR3 is TGTGCCAGTAGTATGGGGAATGGGGAGACCCAGTACTTC.